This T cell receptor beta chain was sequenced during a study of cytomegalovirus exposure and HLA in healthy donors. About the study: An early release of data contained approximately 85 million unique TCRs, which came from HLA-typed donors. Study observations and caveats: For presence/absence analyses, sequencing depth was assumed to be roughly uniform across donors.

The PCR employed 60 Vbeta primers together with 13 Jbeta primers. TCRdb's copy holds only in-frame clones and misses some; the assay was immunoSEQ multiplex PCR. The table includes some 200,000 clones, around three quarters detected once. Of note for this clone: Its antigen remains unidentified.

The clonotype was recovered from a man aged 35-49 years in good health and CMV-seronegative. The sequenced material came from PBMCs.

The CDR3 nucleotides read TGTGCTAGTGGTCCAACAGGGGACGAGCAGTTCTTC. It codes for CASGPTGDEQFF. The V call is TRBV12-5, the J call TRBJ2-1; 7 bases are a match to TRBD1. Germline V gene data show CDR1 as LGHNT and CDR2 as FRNRAP. CDR3 length equals 12 residues. V was pared by 5 bases and J by 10 bases, with 5 bases of the junction left unmatched.